These 20 T cell receptor beta chains were all obtained from the same sample, sequenced in a study of blood T cell repertoires in COVID-19. Repertoires were generated with immunoSEQ multiplex PCR, while TCRdb's copy carries only in-frame clones and drops some. The sample lists approximately 220,000 clones; around 82% were seen once. The sample consisted of peripheral blood. All receptors derive from a woman aged 40 to 50 with active or convalescent COVID-19.

J is TRBJ1-6 and V is TRBV11-3; TRBD1 might be the D (6 bases). The CDR3 has 13 residues. CDR1 is SGHNT, CDR2 YENEEA, per germline. Trimming stripped 2 bases from V and 7 bases from J, with 6 bases between. The CDR3 spells CASSLQGNSPLHF. The DNA for the CDR3 is TGTGCCAGCAGCTTACAGGGGAATTCACCCCTCCACTTT.

The chain is built from TRBV28 and TRBJ1-1, with TRBD1 matching over 7 bases. With 5 bases clipped from V and 1 base from J, the junction kept 7 bases outside the gene matches. Germline-derived CDR1 and CDR2 are MDHEN and SYDVKM. The CDR3 has 15 residues. The CDR3 DNA reads as TGTGCCAGCAGTCCAGGGACAGCTTCGAACACTGAAGCTTTCTTT. It is translated as CASSPGTASNTEAFF.

The CDR3 region has the DNA TGTGCCAGCAGCTTAGGGACAGGGGAAATATATAATTCACCCCTCCACTTT. Translating gives CASSLGTGEIYNSPLHF. The rearrangement uses TRBV7-2 and TRBJ1-6, with TRBD1 matching 9 bases. The V gene end was trimmed by 1 base and the J gene end by 4 bases; junction bases not matched to a gene: 5. Germline-derived CDR1 and CDR2 are SGHTA and FQGNSA. The CDR3 loop spans 17 amino acids.

The chain joins TRBV5-1 to TRBJ2-7; D ambiguous. Trimming cost V 0 bases and J 0 bases, with 13 bases left between them. Per germline, CDR1 SGHRS and CDR2 YFSETQ. CDR3 size: 16 residues. In nucleotides, the CDR3 is TGCGCCAGCAGCTTGGCTCCGGGTGGTCCCTCCTACGAGCAGTACTTC. Translated: CASSLAPGGPSYEQYF.

DNA of the CDR3: TGTGCCAGCTCACCGCAAACAGGGGACACCGGGGAGCTGTTTTTT. It is translated as CASSPQTGDTGELFF. V is TRBV18 and J is TRBJ2-2; 7 bases are shared with TRBD1. Germline V CDR1 and CDR2: KGHSH, LQKENI. V lost 3 bases and J lost 3; bases outside the gene matches: 4. The CDR3 spans 15 residues.

This clone was observed a single time. V gene TRBV18 combines with J gene TRBJ2-1, with TRBD2 matching 9 bases. V was clipped by 0 bases and J by 4 bases; unmatched bases: 1. CDR3 size: 15 residues. Germline CDR1 KGHSH, CDR2 LQKENI. DNA for the CDR3: TGTGCCAGCTCACCACCGAGCGGGAGGTACAATGAGCAGTTCTTC. It encodes CASSPPSGRYNEQFF.

The rearrangement uses TRBV18 and TRBJ2-2; TRBD1 agrees at 7 bases. Germline CDR1 and CDR2: KGHSH and LQKENI. This CDR3 has 16 amino acids. J was trimmed by 5 bases and V by 3 bases; bases with no gene match: 9. CDR3 amino acids: CASSPTATGITGELFF. The CDR3 DNA follows: TGTGCCAGCTCACCCACCGCGACAGGGATTACCGGGGAGCTGTTTTTT.

The J gene is TRBJ2-3, the V gene TRBV29-1, with a tentative D call TRBD1 (5 bases). Germline CDR1 and CDR2: SQVTM and ANQGSEA. Trimming pared 6 bases from V and 5 bases from J, leaving 12 bases between. The CDR3 contains 12 residues. This CDR3 reads CSVDSSKDTQYF. The DNA of the CDR3 is TGCAGCGTAGACAGTTCCAAAGATACGCAGTATTTT.

The chain combines TRBV6-1 with TRBJ1-2; D not resolved. The germline gives CDR1 MNHNS, CDR2 SASEGT. This CDR3 region has 14 residues. The V end lost 1 base, the J end lost 7 bases, and 13 bases lay between the germline ends. This chain's CDR3 is CASSEVLGLSGYTF. CDR3 nucleotides: TGTGCCAGCAGTGAAGTCCTAGGACTGAGTGGCTACACCTTC.

The chain is built from TRBV9 and TRBJ1-1; 8 bases map to TRBD1. The V gene end was trimmed by 0 bases and the J gene end by 0 bases; junction bases not matched to a gene: 1. CDR1 is SGDLS and CDR2 is YYNGEE in the germline V gene. CDR3 length equals 15 residues. The CDR3 DNA sequence: TGTGCCAGCAGCGTAGGGACAGGGTTGAACACTGAAGCTTTCTTT. Translation: CASSVGTGLNTEAFF.

In its sample, this clone was seen a few times. The chain has TRBV24-1 and TRBJ2-2; 8 nucleotides line up with TRBD2. Unmatched junction bases numbered 12, after V lost 8 bases and J lost 5 bases. The CDR3 sequence is 16 residues long. Germline V gives CDR1 KGHDR, CDR2 SFDVKD. The CDR3: CATTGSGDVSTGELFF. The CDR3, as DNA: TGTGCCACCACGGGTAGCGGGGATGTGTCGACCGGGGAGCTGTTTTTT.

This sequence joins TRBV2 and TRBJ2-7; TRBD2 matches 15 bases. Germline-derived CDR1 and CDR2 are SNHLY and FYNNEI. The CDR3 sequence is 16 residues long. The trim removed 6 bases at V and 3 bases at J, leaving 6 bases unmatched. Here the CDR3 reads CASRGTSGRHYYEQYF. DNA for the CDR3: TGTGCCAGCAGAGGGACTAGCGGGAGGCACTACTACGAGCAGTACTTC.

The chain recombines TRBV9 with TRBJ1-1; D might be TRBD1 (6 bases). Germline V CDR1 and CDR2: SGDLS, YYNGEE. V was pared by 2 bases and J by 1 base, with 6 bases between. This CDR3 is built from 13 residues. The CDR3 nucleotides read TGTGCCAGCAGCGTGACAGGGAACACTGAAGCTTTCTTT. Its translation is CASSVTGNTEAFF.

This chain links TRBV7-8 with TRBJ1-5, with 12 bases identical to TRBD1. The CDR3 covers 17 residues. Germline CDR1 reads SGHVS; CDR2 reads FQNEAQ. The V segment lost 6 bases and the J segment 9 bases; nucleotides outside the gene matches: 15. The CDR3 loop is CASSLTSGTGGRRPQHF. The CDR3 nucleotides are TGTGCCAGCAGTCTTACCTCCGGGACAGGGGGCAGGCGGCCCCAGCATTTT.

At least ten counts were recorded for this clone. The chain is built from TRBV5-5 and TRBJ1-1; D ambiguous. V lost 4 bases, J lost 4 bases, and 20 bases lay in between. CDR3 length: 16 amino acids. Germline CDR1 and CDR2: SGHKS and YYEKEE (reference sequence). This CDR3 reads CASSQIGVGGFTEAFF. The CDR3 DNA follows: TGTGCCAGCAGCCAAATCGGGGTCGGCGGGTTCACTGAAGCTTTCTTT.

The chain combines TRBV5-6 with TRBJ1-1, with D possibly matching TRBD1 (6 bases). Germline CDR1 is SGHDT and CDR2 is YYEEEE. V was trimmed by 4 bases and J by 3 bases, leaving 16 bases between them. The CDR3 runs 15 residues. The CDR3 loop is CASSPDEGEDTEAFF. The CDR3 nucleotides read TGTGCCAGCAGCCCGGATGAGGGGGAAGACACTGAAGCTTTCTTT. The full variable domain, completed using reference TRBV5-6 and TRBJ1-1, is DAGVTQSPTHLIKTRGQQVTLRCSPKSGHDTVSWYQQALGQGPQFIFQYYEEEERQRGNFPDRFSGHQFPNYSSELNVNALLLGDSALYLCASSPDEGEDTEAFFGQGTRLTVV.

The CDR3 bases are TGTGCCAGCAGTTCTGCAACTAATGAAAAACTGTTTTTT. Amino acid sequence: CASSSATNEKLFF. The rearrangement links TRBV11-3 to TRBJ1-4; D gene uncertain. Between the trimmed V and J ends, which lost 6 bases and 0 bases, there was a span of 5 bases. The CDR3 totals 13 residues. Germline V gives CDR1 SGHNT, CDR2 YENEEA.

V and J are TRBV30 and TRBJ1-2; a weak D match, TRBD1 (5 bases). This CDR3 has 12 residues. CDR1 is GTSNPN, CDR2 SVGIG, per germline (reference sequence). The V gene lost 2 bases and the J gene lost 8 bases, with 12 bases spanning the gap. The chain's CDR3 is CAWSPTVGGYTF. Here the CDR3 DNA reads TGTGCCTGGAGTCCGACAGTGGGGGGCTACACCTTC.

This chain joins TRBV6-5 and TRBJ2-7, with D tentatively TRBD2 (7 bases). Germline V gene data show CDR1 as MNHEY and CDR2 as SVGAGI. Trimming took off 8 bases at V and 6 bases at J, with 17 bases between the two ends. The CDR3 loop spans 13 amino acids. The CDR3 region is CASPKGGGGEQYF. CDR3 DNA: TGTGCCAGCCCCAAGGGGGGAGGGGGCGAGCAGTACTTC.

The chain has TRBV19 and TRBJ1-2; 8 positions agree with TRBD1. CDR1 LNHDA and CDR2 SQIVND come from the germline V gene (reference sequence). The ends lost 5 bases at V and 3 bases at J; junction bases unmatched: 8. The CDR3 totals 15 residues. The CDR3 sequence: CASSPRTGFYYGYTF. The CDR3 nucleotides are TGTGCCAGTAGTCCCCGGACAGGGTTTTACTATGGCTACACCTTC.